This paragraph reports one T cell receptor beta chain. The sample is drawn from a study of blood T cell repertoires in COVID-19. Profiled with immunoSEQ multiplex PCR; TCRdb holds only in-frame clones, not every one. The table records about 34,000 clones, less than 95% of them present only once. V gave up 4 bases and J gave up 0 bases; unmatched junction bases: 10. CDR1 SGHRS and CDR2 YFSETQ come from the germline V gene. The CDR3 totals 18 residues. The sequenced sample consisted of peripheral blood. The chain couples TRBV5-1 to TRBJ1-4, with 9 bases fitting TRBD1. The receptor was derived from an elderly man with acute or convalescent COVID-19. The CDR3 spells CASSPAGTGTSTNEKLFF. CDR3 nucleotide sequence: TGCGCCAGCAGCCCCGCGGGGACAGGGACCTCAACTAATGAAAAACTGTTTTTT. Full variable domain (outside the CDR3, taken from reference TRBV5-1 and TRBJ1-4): KAGVTQTPRYLIKTRGQQVTLSCSPISGHRSVSWYQQTPGQGLQFLFEYFSETQRNKGNFPGRFSGRQFSNSRSEMNVSTLELGDSALYLCASSPAGTGTSTNEKLFFGSGTQLSVL.